The 13 T cell receptor beta chains presented below share a single source sample, sequenced in a study of blood T cell repertoires in COVID-19 (dated by TCRdb to the early 2020s). The library was built by means of the immunoSEQ multiplex PCR assay. The source is immuneACCESS, and TCRdb retained only in-frame sequences with V and J called. Part of the clones is not carried over; for the studies checked, unresolved V genes explain less than half of this, and the remainder is unexplained. Within this sample are approximately 390,000 clones, with 87% of them counted one time only. The top ten hold 2.3% of the sample. Specimen: peripheral blood. These receptors were collected from a woman aged 55-70 years with COVID-19, enrolled during active disease.

The V and J genes are TRBV5-1 and TRBJ1-2; 9 bases are shared with TRBD1. V lost 4 bases to trimming and J lost 1 base; unmatched junction nucleotides: 2. The CDR3 contains 14 residues. Germline assignment: CDR1 SGHRS and CDR2 YFSETQ. The CDR3 region is CASSRQGDNYGYTF. CDR3 bases: TGCGCCAGCAGCAGACAGGGGGATAACTATGGCTACACCTTC.

The V and J genes are TRBV3-1 (or the pseudogene TRBV3-2) and TRBJ2-7, with TRBD2 matching over 10 bases. Trimming removed 6 bases from V and 3 bases from J; junction bases left unmatched: 8. The CDR3 spans 15 residues. The germline gives CDR1 LGHDT, CDR2 YNNKEL (reference sequence). CDR3: CASSLGVAGGYEQYF. The CDR3 region has the DNA TGTGCCAGCAGTCTCGGGGTAGCGGGGGGCTACGAGCAGTACTTC.

The chain carries TRBV2 and TRBJ2-3; D may be TRBD2 (6 bases). This CDR3 contains 13 residues. Germline V gene lookup returns CDR1 SNHLY and CDR2 FYNNEI. With 7 bases removed from V and 2 bases from J, the gap between germline ends came to 10 bases. The CDR3 sequence is CASTGEDTDTQYF. CDR3 nucleotide sequence: TGTGCCAGCACCGGGGAGGACACAGATACGCAGTATTTT. Based on the CDR3 plus reference TRBV2 and TRBJ2-3, the full variable domain is EPEVTQTPSHQVTQMGQEVILRCVPISNHLYFYWYRQILGQKVEFLVSFYNNEISEKSEIFDDQFSVERPDGSNFTLKIRSTKLEDSAMYFCASTGEDTDTQYFGPGTRLTVL.

The CDR3 reads CASSVGAAMNEQFF. The CDR3 DNA reads as TGTGCCAGCAGCGTAGGAGCGGCAATGAATGAGCAGTTCTTC. The V call is TRBV9, the J call TRBJ2-1, with D perhaps TRBD2 (5 bases). CDR1 and CDR2 (germline): SGDLS, YYNGEE. The germline V and J ends were trimmed by 0 bases and 7 bases, with 11 bases remaining between them. The CDR3 totals 14 residues.

This rearrangement joins TRBV18 to TRBJ2-3; TRBD2 might be the D (7 bases). CDR3 length: 16 residues. Germline lookup yields CDR1 KGHSH and CDR2 LQKENI. V dropped 6 bases and J dropped 5 bases, with 21 bases sitting between them. CDR3 nucleotides: TGTGCCAGCTCCCCTAGAGGGGGGGGCCGCGTAGATACGCAGTATTTT. Its translation is CASSPRGGGRVDTQYF.

The chain uses TRBV7-8 and TRBJ1-3, with D possibly matching TRBD1 (6 bases). V gave up 5 bases and J gave up 2 bases, with 10 bases separating them. Per germline, CDR1 SGHVS and CDR2 FQNEAQ. This CDR3 is 14 amino acids long. In DNA, the CDR3 is TGTGCCAGCAGCGGGGGGGGGCCTGGAAACACCATATATTTT. This translates into CASSGGGPGNTIYF.

This sequence joins TRBV28 and TRBJ1-1, with no clear D. Germline CDR1 reads MDHEN; CDR2 reads SYDVKM. The CDR3 spans 11 residues. V was cut by 10 bases and J by 6 bases, with 12 bases left in between. Here the CDR3 DNA reads TGTGCCACCTATATACGTTCTGAAGCTTTCTTT. Residues: CATYIRSEAFF.

The chain has TRBV5-1 and TRBJ2-2; D is unclear. The CDR3 is 12 amino acids. Germline CDR1 and CDR2: SGHRS and YFSETQ. With 6 bases removed from V and 7 bases from J, the gap between germline ends came to 10 bases. The CDR3 sequence: CASTVGGGELFF. CDR3 bases: TGCGCCAGCACCGTCGGTGGCGGGGAGCTGTTTTTT.

The table lists this clone with a count of one. J is TRBJ2-3 and V is TRBV11-2; D is uncertain. This CDR3 has 16 amino acids. The V and J ends lost 5 bases and 0 bases respectively, with 15 bases between them. Germline CDR1 SGHAT, CDR2 FQNNGV. CDR3 in amino acids: CASSPRGSSSTDTQYF. CDR3 nucleotides: TGTGCCAGCAGCCCACGAGGCAGTTCTAGCACAGATACGCAGTATTTT. The full variable domain, completed using reference TRBV11-2 and TRBJ2-3, is EAGVAQSPRYKIIEKRQSVAFWCNPISGHATLYWYQQILGQGPKLLIQFQNNGVVDDSQLPKDRFSAERLKGVDSTLKIQPAKLEDSAVYLCASSPRGSSSTDTQYFGPGTRLTVL.

The gene calls are TRBV2 and TRBJ2-6; 11 nucleotides line up with TRBD2. CDR3 length equals 19 residues. V shed 7 bases, J shed 2 bases, and the junction held 13 bases outside the gene matches. Germline V CDR1 and CDR2: SNHLY, FYNNEI. The DNA of the CDR3 is TGTGCCAGCATCGAGGGATCACTAGCGGGGGTAGCTGGGGCCAACGTCCTGACTTTC. Its protein is CASIEGSLAGVAGANVLTF.

V usage is TRBV12-3 or TRBV12-4 and J usage is TRBJ1-5; 8 bases align to TRBD1. CDR3 length: 13 residues. Unmatched junction bases numbered 5, after V lost 6 bases and J lost 7 bases. The CDR3 loop reads CASRPDRGQPQHF. The DNA for the CDR3 is TGTGCCAGCAGGCCCGACAGGGGCCAGCCCCAGCATTTT.

The table lists this clone with a count of one. This chain uses TRBV2 with TRBJ2-6; 7 nucleotides align to TRBD1. The V gene end was trimmed by 7 bases and the J gene end by 1 base; junction bases not matched to a gene: 16. Germline V CDR1 and CDR2: SNHLY, FYNNEI. The CDR3 contains 19 residues. The CDR3 sequence is CASNEGYGTVRSGANVLTF. The CDR3, as DNA: TGTGCCAGCAACGAGGGATATGGGACAGTGAGATCTGGGGCCAACGTCCTGACTTTC.

This chain joins TRBV18 and TRBJ2-1; D call uncertain. The V and J ends lost 3 bases and 8 bases respectively, with 8 bases between them. The length of the CDR3 is 12 residues. Germline CDR1 and CDR2: KGHSH and LQKENI. For the CDR3, the DNA is TGTGCCAGCTCACCCGACTTGTATGAGCAGTTCTTC. It translates to CASSPDLYEQFF. The whole variable domain, filled in from reference TRBV18 and TRBJ2-1, reads NAGVMQNPRHLVRRRGQEARLRCSPMKGHSHVYWYRQLPEEGLKFMVYLQKENIIDESGMPKERFSAEFPKEGPSILRIQQVVRGDSAAYFCASSPDLYEQFFGPGTRLTVL.